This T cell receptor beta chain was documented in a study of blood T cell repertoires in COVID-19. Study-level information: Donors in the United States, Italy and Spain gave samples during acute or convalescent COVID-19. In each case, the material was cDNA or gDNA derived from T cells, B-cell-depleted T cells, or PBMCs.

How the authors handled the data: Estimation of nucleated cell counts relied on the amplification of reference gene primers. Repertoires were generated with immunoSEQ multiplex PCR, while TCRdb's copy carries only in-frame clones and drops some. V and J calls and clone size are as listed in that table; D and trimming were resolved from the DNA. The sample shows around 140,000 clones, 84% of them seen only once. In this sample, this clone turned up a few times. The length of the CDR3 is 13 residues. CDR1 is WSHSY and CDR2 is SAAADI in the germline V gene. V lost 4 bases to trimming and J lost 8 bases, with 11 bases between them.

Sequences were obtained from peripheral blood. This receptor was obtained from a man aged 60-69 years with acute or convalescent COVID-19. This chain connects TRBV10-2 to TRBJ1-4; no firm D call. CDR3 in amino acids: CASSGQAVEKLFF. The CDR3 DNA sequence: TGCGCCAGCAGTGGACAAGCGGTGGAAAAACTGTTTTTT.